Shown below are 6 T cell receptor beta chains from a single sample sequenced in a study of cytomegalovirus exposure and HLA in healthy donors. The PCR was carried out with 60 Vbeta primers and 13 Jbeta primers. Clones were read by immunoSEQ multiplex PCR, and TCRdb kept only the in-frame ones, dropping some. Found here are roughly 200,000 clones, around 83% of them singletons; the top ten hold 1.5% to 2%. The specimen sequenced was PBMCs. The source of these receptors is a woman between 18 and 30 years old in good health and CMV-seronegative.

This chain uses TRBV19 with TRBJ2-2; 9 nucleotides agree with TRBD1. Per the germline V gene, CDR1 is LNHDA and CDR2 is SQIVND (reference sequence). The length of the CDR3 is 15 residues. V lost 4 bases, J lost 9 bases, and 9 bases stayed unmatched. The CDR3 region is CASSTGTGPPRELFF. For the CDR3, the DNA is TGTGCCAGTAGTACCGGGACAGGGCCCCCCCGGGAGCTGTTTTTT.

The chain links TRBV6-6 to TRBJ1-5; D ambiguous. CDR3 length: 14 residues. The V gene lost 3 bases and the J gene lost 6 bases, with 12 bases spanning the gap. CDR1 MNHNY and CDR2 SVGAGI come from the germline V gene (reference sequence). Here the CDR3 DNA reads TGTGCCAGCAGTTATGGGTGGGGAGGTCAGCCCCAGCATTTT. Protein product: CASSYGWGGQPQHF.

CDR3 residues: CASSDRITDTQYF. The CDR3 bases are TGTGCCAGCAGCGACAGGATCACAGATACGCAGTATTTT. The chain carries TRBV28 and TRBJ2-3, with D possibly matching TRBD1 (6 bases). The ends were cut back, 6 bases at V and 2 bases at J, with 9 bases in the middle. Germline lookup yields CDR1 MDHEN and CDR2 SYDVKM. There are 13 residues in the CDR3.

The V call is TRBV4-3, the J call TRBJ2-3, with 13 bases identical to TRBD2. J gave up 6 bases and V 6 bases, and 9 bases lay outside the gene matches. CDR3 length: 16 residues. CDR1 LGHNA and CDR2 YSLEER come from the germline V gene. The CDR3 spells CASSPGLAGAVDTQYF. The CDR3 DNA reads as TGCGCCAGCAGTCCCGGACTAGCGGGAGCGGTTGATACGCAGTATTTT.

The J gene is TRBJ2-5, the V gene TRBV4-1, with 9 positions matching TRBD2. This CDR3 is 19 amino acids long. Unmatched junction bases numbered 17, after V lost 1 base and J lost 5 bases. The germline V gene encodes CDR1 MGHRA and CDR2 YSYEKL. CDR3 in DNA: TGCGCCAGCAGCCAAGGCCCCCTTAGCGGGGCGGGAGGGGGGGAGACCCAGTACTTC. Amino acids: CASSQGPLSGAGGGETQYF.

The chain links TRBV27 to TRBJ2-5; no clear D. The germline V and J ends were trimmed by 5 bases and 3 bases, with 16 bases remaining between them. CDR1 MNHEY and CDR2 SMNVEV come from the germline V gene (reference sequence). This CDR3 contains 15 residues. The CDR3 is CASSPPLLAKETQYF. As DNA, the CDR3 is TGTGCCAGCAGTCCGCCGTTGTTAGCAAAAGAGACCCAGTACTTC.